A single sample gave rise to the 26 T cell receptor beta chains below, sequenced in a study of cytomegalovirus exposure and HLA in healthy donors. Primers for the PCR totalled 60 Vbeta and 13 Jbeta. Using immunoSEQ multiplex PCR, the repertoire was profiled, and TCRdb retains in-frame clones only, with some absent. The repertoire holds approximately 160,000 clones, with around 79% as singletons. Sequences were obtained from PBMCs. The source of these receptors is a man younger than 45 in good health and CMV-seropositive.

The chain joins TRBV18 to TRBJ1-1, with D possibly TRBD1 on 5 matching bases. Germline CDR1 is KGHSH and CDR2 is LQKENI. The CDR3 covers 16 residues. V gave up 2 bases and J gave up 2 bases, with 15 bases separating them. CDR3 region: CASSPSVQGTNTEAFF. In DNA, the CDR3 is TGTGCCAGCTCACCATCCGTTCAGGGAACTAACACTGAAGCTTTCTTT.

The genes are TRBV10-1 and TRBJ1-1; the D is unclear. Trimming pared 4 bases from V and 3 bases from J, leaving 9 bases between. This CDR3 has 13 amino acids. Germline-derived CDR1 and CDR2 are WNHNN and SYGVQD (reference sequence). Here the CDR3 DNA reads TGCGCCAGCAGTGCCCAGAGGCACACTGAAGCTTTCTTT. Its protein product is CASSAQRHTEAFF.

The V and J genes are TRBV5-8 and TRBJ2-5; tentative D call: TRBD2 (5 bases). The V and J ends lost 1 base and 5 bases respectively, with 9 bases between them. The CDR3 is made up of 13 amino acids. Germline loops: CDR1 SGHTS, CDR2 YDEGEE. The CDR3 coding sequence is TGTGCCAGCAGCTTGTTCGGGGTGGAGACCCAGTACTTC. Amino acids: CASSLFGVETQYF.

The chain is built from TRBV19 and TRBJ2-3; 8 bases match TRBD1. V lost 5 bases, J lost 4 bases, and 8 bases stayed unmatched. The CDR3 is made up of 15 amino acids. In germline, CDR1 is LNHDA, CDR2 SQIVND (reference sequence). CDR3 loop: CASSRRTGMADTQYF. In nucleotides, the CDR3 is TGTGCCAGTAGTCGCCGGACAGGGATGGCAGATACGCAGTATTTT.

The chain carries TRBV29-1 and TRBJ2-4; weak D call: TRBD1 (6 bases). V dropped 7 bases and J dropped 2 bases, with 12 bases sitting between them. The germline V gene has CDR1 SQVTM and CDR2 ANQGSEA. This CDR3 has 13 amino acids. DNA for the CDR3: TGCAGCGCTGGGGGCGGAACCAAAAACATTCAGTACTTC. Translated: CSAGGGTKNIQYF.

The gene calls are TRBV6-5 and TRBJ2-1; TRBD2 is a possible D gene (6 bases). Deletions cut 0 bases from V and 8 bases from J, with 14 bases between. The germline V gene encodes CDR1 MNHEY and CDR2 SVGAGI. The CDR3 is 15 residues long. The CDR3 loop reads CASSYSNGRVDEQFF. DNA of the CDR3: TGTGCCAGCAGTTACTCGAACGGGAGAGTTGATGAGCAGTTCTTC.

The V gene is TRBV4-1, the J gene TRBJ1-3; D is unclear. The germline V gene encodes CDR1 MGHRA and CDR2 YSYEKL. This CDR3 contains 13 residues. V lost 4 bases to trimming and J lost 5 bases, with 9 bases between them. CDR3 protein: CASSPRARNTIYF. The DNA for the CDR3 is TGCGCCAGCAGCCCCCGCGCAAGAAACACCATATATTTT.

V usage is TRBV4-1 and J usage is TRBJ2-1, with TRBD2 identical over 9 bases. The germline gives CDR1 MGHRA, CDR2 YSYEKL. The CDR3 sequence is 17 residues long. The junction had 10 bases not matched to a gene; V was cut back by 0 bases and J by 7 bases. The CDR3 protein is CASSQEEGSGSWNEQFF. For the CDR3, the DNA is TGCGCCAGCAGCCAAGAGGAGGGTAGCGGGAGTTGGAATGAGCAGTTCTTC.

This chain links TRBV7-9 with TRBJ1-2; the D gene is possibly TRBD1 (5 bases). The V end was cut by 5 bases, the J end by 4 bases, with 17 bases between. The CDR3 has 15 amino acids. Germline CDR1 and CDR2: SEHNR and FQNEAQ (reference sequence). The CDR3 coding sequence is TGTGCCAGCAGCCGCGGGGGGTCCGAGCTCTATGGCTACACCTTC. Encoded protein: CASSRGGSELYGYTF.

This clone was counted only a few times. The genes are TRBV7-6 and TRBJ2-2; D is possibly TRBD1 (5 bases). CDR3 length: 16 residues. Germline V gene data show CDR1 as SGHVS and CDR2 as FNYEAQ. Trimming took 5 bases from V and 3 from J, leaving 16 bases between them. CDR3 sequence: CASSPRQIGDTGELFF. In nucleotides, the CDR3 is TGTGCCAGCAGCCCAAGACAGATTGGGGACACCGGGGAGCTGTTTTTT.

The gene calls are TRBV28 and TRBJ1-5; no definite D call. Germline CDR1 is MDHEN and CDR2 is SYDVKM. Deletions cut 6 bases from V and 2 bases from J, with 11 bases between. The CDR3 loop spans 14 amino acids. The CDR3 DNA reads TGTGCCAGCAGCCTGTCACACGGCAATCAGCCCCAGCATTTT. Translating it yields CASSLSHGNQPQHF.

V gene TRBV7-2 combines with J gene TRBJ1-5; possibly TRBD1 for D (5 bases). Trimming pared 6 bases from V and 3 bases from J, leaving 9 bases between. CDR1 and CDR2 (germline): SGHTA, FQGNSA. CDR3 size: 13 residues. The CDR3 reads CASSGQINQPQHF. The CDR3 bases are TGTGCCAGCAGTGGACAAATCAATCAGCCCCAGCATTTT.

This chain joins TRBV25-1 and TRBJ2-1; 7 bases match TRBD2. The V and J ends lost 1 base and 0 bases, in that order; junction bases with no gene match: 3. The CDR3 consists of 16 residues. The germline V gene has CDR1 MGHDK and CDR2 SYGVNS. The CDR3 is CASSEWLADSYNEQFF. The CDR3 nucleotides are TGTGCCAGCAGTGAATGGCTAGCGGACTCCTACAATGAGCAGTTCTTC.

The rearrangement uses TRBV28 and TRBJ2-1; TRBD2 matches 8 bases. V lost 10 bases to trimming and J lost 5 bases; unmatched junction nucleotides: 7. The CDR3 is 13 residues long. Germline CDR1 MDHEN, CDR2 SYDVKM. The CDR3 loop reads CATRGLVDNEQFF. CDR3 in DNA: TGTGCCACCAGGGGACTAGTAGACAATGAGCAGTTCTTC.

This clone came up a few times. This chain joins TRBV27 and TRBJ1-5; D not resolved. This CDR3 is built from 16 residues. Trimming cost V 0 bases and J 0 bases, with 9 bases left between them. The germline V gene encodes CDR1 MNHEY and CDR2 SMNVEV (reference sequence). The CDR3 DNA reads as TGTGCCAGCAGTTTATCGTCCGGGATTAGCAATCAGCCCCAGCATTTT. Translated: CASSLSSGISNQPQHF.

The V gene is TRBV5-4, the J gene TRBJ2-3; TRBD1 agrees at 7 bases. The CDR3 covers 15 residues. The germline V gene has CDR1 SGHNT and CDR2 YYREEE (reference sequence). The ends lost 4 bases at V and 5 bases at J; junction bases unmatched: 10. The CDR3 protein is CASSPKRGQVDTQYF. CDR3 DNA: TGTGCCAGCAGCCCAAAAAGGGGGCAAGTAGATACGCAGTATTTT.

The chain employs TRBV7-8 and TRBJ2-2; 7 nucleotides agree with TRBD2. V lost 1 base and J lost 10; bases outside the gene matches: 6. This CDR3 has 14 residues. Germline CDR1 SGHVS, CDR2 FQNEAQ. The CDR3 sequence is CASSLVAGAEELFF. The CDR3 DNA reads TGTGCCAGCAGCTTAGTCGCGGGAGCCGAGGAGCTGTTTTTT. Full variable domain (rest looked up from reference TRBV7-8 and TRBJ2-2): GAGVSQSPRYKVAKRGQDVALRCDPISGHVSLFWYQQALGQGPEFLTYFQNEAQLDKSGLPSDRFFAERPEGSVSTLKIQRTQQEDSAVYLCASSLVAGAEELFFGEGSRLTVL.

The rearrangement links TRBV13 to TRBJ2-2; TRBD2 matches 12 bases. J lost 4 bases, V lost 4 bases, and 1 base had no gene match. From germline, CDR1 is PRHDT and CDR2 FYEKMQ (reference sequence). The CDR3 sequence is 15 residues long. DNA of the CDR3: TGTGCCAGCAGCTGGGGACTAGCGGGCACCGGGGAGCTGTTTTTT. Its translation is CASSWGLAGTGELFF. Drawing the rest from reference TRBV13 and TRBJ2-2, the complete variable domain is AAGVIQSPRHLIKEKRETATLKCYPIPRHDTVYWYQQGPGQDPQFLISFYEKMQSDKGSIPDRFSAQQFSDYHSELNMSSLELGDSALYFCASSWGLAGTGELFFGEGSRLTVL.

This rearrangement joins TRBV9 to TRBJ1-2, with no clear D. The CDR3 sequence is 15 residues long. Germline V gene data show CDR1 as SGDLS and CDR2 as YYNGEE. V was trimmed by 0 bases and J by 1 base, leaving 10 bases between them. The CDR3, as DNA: TGTGCCAGCAGCGTAGGTGGAGGGATTAACTATGGCTACACCTTC. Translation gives CASSVGGGINYGYTF.

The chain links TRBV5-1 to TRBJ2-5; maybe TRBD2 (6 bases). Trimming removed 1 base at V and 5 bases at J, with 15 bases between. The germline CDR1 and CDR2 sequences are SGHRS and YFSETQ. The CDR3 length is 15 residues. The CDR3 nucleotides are TGCGCCAGCAGCTTGTCTGCCTCCGGAGGGGAGACCCAGTACTTC. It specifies CASSLSASGGETQYF.

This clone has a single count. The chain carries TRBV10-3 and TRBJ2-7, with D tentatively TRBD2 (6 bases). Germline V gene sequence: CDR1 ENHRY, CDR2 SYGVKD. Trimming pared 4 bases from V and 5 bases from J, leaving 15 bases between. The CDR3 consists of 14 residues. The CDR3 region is CAISVGGRVDEQYF. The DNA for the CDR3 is TGTGCCATCAGTGTCGGGGGACGAGTAGACGAGCAGTACTTC.

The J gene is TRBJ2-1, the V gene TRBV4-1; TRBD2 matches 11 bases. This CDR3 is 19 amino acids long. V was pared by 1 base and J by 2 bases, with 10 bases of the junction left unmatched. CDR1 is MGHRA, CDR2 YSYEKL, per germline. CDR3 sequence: CASSQVGTSGPWPYNEQFF. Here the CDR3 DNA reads TGCGCCAGCAGCCAAGTGGGGACTAGCGGTCCTTGGCCCTACAATGAGCAGTTCTTC.

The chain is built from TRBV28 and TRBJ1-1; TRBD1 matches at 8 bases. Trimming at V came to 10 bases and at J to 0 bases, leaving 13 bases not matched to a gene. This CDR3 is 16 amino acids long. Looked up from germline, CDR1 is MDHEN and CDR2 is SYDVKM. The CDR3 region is CATQGQARSVNTEAFF. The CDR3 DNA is TGTGCCACCCAGGGACAGGCCCGATCCGTGAACACTGAAGCTTTCTTT.

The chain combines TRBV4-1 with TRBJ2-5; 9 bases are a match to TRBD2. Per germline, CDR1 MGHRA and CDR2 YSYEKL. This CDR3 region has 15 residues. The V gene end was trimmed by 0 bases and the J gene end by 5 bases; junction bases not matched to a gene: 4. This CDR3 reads CASSQDVAGAETQYF. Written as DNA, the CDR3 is TGCGCCAGCAGCCAAGACGTAGCGGGAGCCGAGACCCAGTACTTC.

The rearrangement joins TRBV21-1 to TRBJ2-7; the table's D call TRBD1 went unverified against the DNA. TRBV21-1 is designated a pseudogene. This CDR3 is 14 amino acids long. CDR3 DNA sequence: TGTGCCAGCAGCAAAGGACACCTCTCCTACGAGCAGTACTTC. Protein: CASSKGHLSYEQYF.

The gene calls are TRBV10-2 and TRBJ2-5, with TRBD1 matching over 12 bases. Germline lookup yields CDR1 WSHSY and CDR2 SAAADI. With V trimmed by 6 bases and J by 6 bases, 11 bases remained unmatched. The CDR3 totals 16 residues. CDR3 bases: TGCGCCAGCAGCGGCGGGACAGGGGGCTATGGGAAGACCCAGTACTTC. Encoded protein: CASSGGTGGYGKTQYF.